This T cell receptor beta chain appears in the sequencing data of a study of T cells in Graves' hyperthyroidism and ophthalmopathy. About the study: Peripheral blood was secured at the point of initial diagnosis, before any treatment.

This CDR3 is 17 amino acids long. V lost 5 bases and J lost 4, with 24 bases in between. In germline, CDR1 is DFQATT, CDR2 SNEGSKA (reference sequence). RNA transcripts were the template for amplifying TCR beta CDR3 regions. HTBI primers were employed in a first-round RT-PCR of the TCR CDR3. TCRdb analysed the multiplex PCR reads with MiXCR anew, one entry per CDR3 protein. In the table there are around 420,000 distinct CDR3 sequences, 15% to 19% of which are singletons. The rearrangement joins TRBV20-1 to TRBJ2-1, with unresolved D. The sample consisted of blood. The sequence derives from a woman aged 18-29 years with Graves' hyperthyroidism. CDR3 sequence reads: CSAFRPPSSLPYNEQFF. Here the CDR3 DNA reads TGCAGTGCTTTCCGACCCCCCAGTTCCCTACCATACAATGAGCAGTTCTTC.